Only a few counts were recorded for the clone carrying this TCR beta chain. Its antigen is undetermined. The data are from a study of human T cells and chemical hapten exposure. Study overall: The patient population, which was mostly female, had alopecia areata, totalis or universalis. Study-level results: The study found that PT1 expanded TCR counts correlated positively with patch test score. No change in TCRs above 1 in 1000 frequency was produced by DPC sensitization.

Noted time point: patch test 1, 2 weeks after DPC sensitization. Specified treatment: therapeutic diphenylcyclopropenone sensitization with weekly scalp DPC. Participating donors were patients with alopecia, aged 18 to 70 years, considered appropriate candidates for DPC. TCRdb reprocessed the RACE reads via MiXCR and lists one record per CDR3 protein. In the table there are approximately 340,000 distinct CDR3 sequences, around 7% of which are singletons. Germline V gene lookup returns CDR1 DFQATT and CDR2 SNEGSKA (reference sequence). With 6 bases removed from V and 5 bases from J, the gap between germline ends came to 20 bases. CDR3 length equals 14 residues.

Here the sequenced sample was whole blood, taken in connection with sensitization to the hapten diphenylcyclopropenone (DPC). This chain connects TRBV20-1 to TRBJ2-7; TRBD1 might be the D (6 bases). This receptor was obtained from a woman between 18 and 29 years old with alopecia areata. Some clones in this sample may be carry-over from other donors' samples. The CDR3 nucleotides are TGCAGTGCCCCCTTTCACAGGGCTATGGACGAGCAGTACTTC. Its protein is CSAPFHRAMDEQYF.